The 28 T cell receptor beta chains reported below all come from one sample, sequenced in a study of OX40 agonist ivuxolimab in advanced cancers. Sequenced by immunoSEQ multiplex PCR; TCRdb stores in-frame clones only, minus some. The sample has tens of thousands of clones; around 94% are singletons. The sequencing used CD4+ or CD8+ T cells sorted from blood, collected in a trial of the OX40 agonist ivuxolimab. The receptors shown here come from an adult with an advanced solid tumor such as melanoma, head and neck, liver or kidney cancer.

The chain carries TRBV27 and TRBJ2-1; D is possibly TRBD1 or TRBD2 (5 bases each). Germline assignment: CDR1 MNHEY and CDR2 SMNVEV (reference sequence). V was trimmed by 3 bases and J by 9 bases, leaving 9 bases between them. The CDR3 consists of 12 residues. CDR3: CASSFRGAEQFF. Here the CDR3 DNA reads TGTGCCAGCAGTTTTAGAGGGGCTGAGCAGTTCTTC.

The V and J genes are TRBV14 and TRBJ1-2, with D unclear. The ends were cut back, 0 bases at V and 5 bases at J, with 13 bases in the middle. CDR3 length equals 15 residues. The germline V gene encodes CDR1 SGHDN and CDR2 FVKESK. CDR3 in amino acids: CASSQDARQIYGYTF. The CDR3 coding sequence is TGTGCCAGCAGCCAAGACGCCAGGCAGATATATGGCTACACCTTC.

V gene TRBV7-2 combines with J gene TRBJ2-1; possibly TRBD2 for D (5 bases). The CDR3 spans 16 residues. Trimming removed 3 bases from V and 4 bases from J, with 16 bases in between. CDR1 is SGHTA and CDR2 is FQGNSA in the germline V gene. The CDR3 DNA follows: TGTGCCAGCAGCTTCTTAACTAGTTTGGCTTACAATGAGCAGTTCTTC. Its protein is CASSFLTSLAYNEQFF.

V is TRBV5-4 and J is TRBJ2-2; perhaps TRBD1 as D (6 bases). V dropped 5 bases and J dropped 4 bases, with 12 bases sitting between them. CDR3 length equals 14 residues. Per germline, CDR1 SGHNT and CDR2 YYREEE (reference sequence). The CDR3 reads CASRKTGATGELFF. CDR3 in DNA: TGTGCCAGCAGGAAGACAGGAGCCACCGGGGAGCTGTTTTTT.

The genes are TRBV27 and TRBJ2-6; D not certain. The CDR3 has 14 amino acids. Trimming shortened V by 8 bases and J by 9 bases, and 17 bases separated the two germline ends. CDR1 and CDR2 from the germline V gene are MNHEY and SMNVEV (reference sequence). CDR3 nucleotide sequence: TGTGCCAGCCAGTCCCCTGGCCGCGGCAACGTCCTGACTTTC. Translating it yields CASQSPGRGNVLTF.

The chain is built from TRBV14 and TRBJ1-2; D gene ambiguous. The CDR3 is 13 amino acids. Trimming stripped 4 bases from V and 5 bases from J, with 11 bases between. Per germline, CDR1 SGHDN and CDR2 FVKESK. In DNA form, the CDR3 reads TGTGCCAGCAGCCCGACCCACCCATATGGCTACACCTTC. Translated, it gives CASSPTHPYGYTF. The variable domain in full, completed from reference TRBV14 and TRBJ1-2, reads EAGVTQFPSHSVIEKGQTVTLRCDPISGHDNLYWYRRVMGKEIKFLLHFVKESKQDESGMPNNRFLAERTGGTYSTLKVQPAELEDSGVYFCASSPTHPYGYTFGSGTRLTVV.

The chain uses TRBV4-1 and TRBJ2-7; D is uncertain. CDR1 and CDR2 from the germline V gene are MGHRA and YSYEKL. V lost 2 bases to trimming and J lost 7 bases, with 15 bases between them. The length of the CDR3 is 14 residues. CDR3 sequence: CASSQLPDGWEQYF. The CDR3 bases are TGCGCCAGCAGCCAACTACCGGACGGGTGGGAGCAGTACTTC.

J is TRBJ2-3 and V is TRBV11-2; D remains unclear. Trimming took 0 bases from V and 4 from J, leaving 5 bases between them. Germline lookup yields CDR1 SGHAT and CDR2 FQNNGV. This CDR3 is 13 amino acids long. For the CDR3, the DNA is TGTGCCAGCAGCTTAGAAGACTCAGATACGCAGTATTTT. Translated, it gives CASSLEDSDTQYF.

The chain recombines TRBV11-2 with TRBJ1-1, with TRBD1 matching 11 bases. CDR1 and CDR2 from the germline V gene are SGHAT and FQNNGV. The J segment lost 6 bases and the V segment lost 6 bases, leaving 6 bases of the junction unmatched. CDR3 length equals 14 residues. CDR3 nucleotide sequence: TGTGCCAGCAGTAAGGGACAGGGGGGGGCTGAAGCTTTCTTT. Translation: CASSKGQGGAEAFF.

This rearrangement joins TRBV7-3 to TRBJ2-1; TRBD2 is a possible D gene (5 bases). The germline V gene encodes CDR1 SGHTA and CDR2 FQGTGA. CDR3 length: 18 residues. V shed 2 bases and J shed 0 bases, with 17 bases lying between them. CDR3 bases: TGTGCCAGCAGCTTATTGGCGGGCGGTTCGAGCTCCTACAATGAGCAGTTCTTC. Its protein product is CASSLLAGGSSSYNEQFF. Based on the CDR3 plus reference TRBV7-3 and TRBJ2-1, the full variable domain is GAGVSQTPSNKVTEKGKYVELRCDPISGHTALYWYRQSLGQGPEFLIYFQGTGAADDSGLPNDRFFAVRPEGSVSTLKIQRTERGDSAVYLCASSLLAGGSSSYNEQFFGPGTRLTVL.

The chain joins TRBV27 to TRBJ1-4; tentative D call: TRBD1 (6 bases). In germline, CDR1 is MNHEY, CDR2 SMNVEV (reference sequence). V lost 6 bases to trimming and J lost 0 bases, with 11 bases between them. CDR3 length: 15 residues. The CDR3 loop is CASREGVATNEKLFF. DNA of the CDR3: TGTGCCAGCAGGGAGGGGGTAGCAACTAATGAAAAACTGTTTTTT.

This clone was observed a single time. The chain couples TRBV27 to TRBJ2-7; D gene unclear. This CDR3 spans 13 amino acids. Trimming removed 2 bases at V and 7 bases at J, with 12 bases between. CDR1 is MNHEY and CDR2 is SMNVEV in the germline V gene (reference sequence). CDR3 sequence: CASSLRTIGEQYF. The CDR3 DNA reads TGTGCCAGCAGTTTAAGGACGATTGGGGAGCAGTACTTC.

V usage is TRBV2 and J usage is TRBJ2-2; D tentatively fits TRBD1 or TRBD2 (5 bases each). V lost 5 bases to trimming and J lost 0 bases, with 19 bases between them. The germline V gene has CDR1 SNHLY and CDR2 FYNNEI. This CDR3 is 18 amino acids long. The CDR3 here is CASSTGAPGTANTGELFF. For the CDR3, the DNA is TGTGCCAGCAGTACCGGGGCCCCCGGGACGGCGAACACCGGGGAGCTGTTTTTT.

This clone has just one count. The J gene is TRBJ1-2, the V gene TRBV7-9; 7 nucleotides align to TRBD1. CDR3 length: 14 residues. With 6 bases clipped from V and 4 bases from J, the junction kept 8 bases outside the gene matches. Looked up from germline, CDR1 is SEHNR and CDR2 is FQNEAQ (reference sequence). CDR3 protein: CASRGPTGVYGYTF. CDR3 nucleotides: TGTGCCAGCAGAGGCCCTACAGGGGTCTATGGCTACACCTTC.

The gene calls are TRBV28 and TRBJ1-1; 9 nucleotides agree with TRBD1. The CDR3 has 17 residues. With V trimmed by 0 bases and J by 2 bases, 7 bases remained unmatched. The germline CDR1 and CDR2 sequences are MDHEN and SYDVKM. CDR3 DNA: TGTGCCAGCAGTTTATGGGGGGCGGGACAGGGCAACACTGAAGCTTTCTTT. It translates to CASSLWGAGQGNTEAFF.

The CDR3 spells CAISEALGREQYF. DNA for the CDR3: TGTGCCATCAGTGAGGCACTAGGGCGCGAGCAGTACTTC. This rearrangement joins TRBV10-3 to TRBJ2-7, with D perhaps matching TRBD2 (5 bases). V lost 2 bases and J 6 bases, leaving 11 bases between the germline ends. The CDR3 covers 13 residues. CDR1 and CDR2 from the germline V gene are ENHRY and SYGVKD.

V gene TRBV19 combines with J gene TRBJ2-1; D perhaps matches TRBD2 (6 bases). V shed 5 bases and J shed 7 bases, with 6 bases lying between them. Germline CDR1 and CDR2: LNHDA and SQIVND (reference sequence). This CDR3 is built from 11 residues. Here the CDR3 reads CASSGGNEQFF. DNA of the CDR3: TGTGCCAGTAGTGGGGGGAATGAGCAGTTCTTC.

This clone occurred once. J is TRBJ1-1 and V is TRBV9; 8 bases fit TRBD1. V lost 0 bases and J lost 5; bases outside the gene matches: 9. The CDR3 loop spans 16 amino acids. Germline V CDR1 and CDR2: SGDLS, YYNGEE. CDR3 DNA sequence: TGTGCCAGCAGCGTAGAAGGTTCAGGGGGCAATACTGAAGCTTTCTTT. Translating it yields CASSVEGSGGNTEAFF.

V gene TRBV19 combines with J gene TRBJ2-7; D is uncertain. Trimming shortened V by 0 bases and J by 1 base, and 10 bases separated the two germline ends. The CDR3 contains 15 residues. The germline CDR1 and CDR2 sequences are LNHDA and SQIVND (reference sequence). The CDR3 DNA is TGTGCCAGTAGTATAGATCGGCAGGTTTCCTACGAGCAGTACTTC. Residues: CASSIDRQVSYEQYF.

A single count supports this clone. V gene TRBV11-1 combines with J gene TRBJ1-1; 8 nucleotides align to TRBD1. With 0 bases clipped from V and 4 bases from J, the junction kept 4 bases outside the gene matches. The germline V gene has CDR1 SGHAT and CDR2 FQDESV (reference sequence). The CDR3 is 15 amino acids. CDR3 coding DNA: TGTGCCAGCAGCTTAGCTCTACAGGGGGGCACTGAAGCTTTCTTT. This codes for CASSLALQGGTEAFF. The complete variable domain, with remaining parts taken from reference TRBV11-1 and TRBJ1-1, reads EAEVAQSPRYKITEKSQAVAFWCDPISGHATLYWYRQILGQGPELLVQFQDESVVDDSQLPKDRFSAERLKGVDSTLKIQPAELGDSAMYLCASSLALQGGTEAFFGQGTRLTVV.

The chain uses TRBV19 and TRBJ1-4; D ambiguous. The germline V gene has CDR1 LNHDA and CDR2 SQIVND (reference sequence). V was pared by 6 bases and J by 0 bases, with 17 bases between. The CDR3 has 17 amino acids. The CDR3 coding sequence is TGTGCCAGTAGCACGGAGGGTTCTTATGCAACTAATGAAAAACTGTTTTTT. It codes for CASSTEGSYATNEKLFF.

V usage is TRBV11-1 and J usage is TRBJ1-5; no clear D gene. The CDR3 is made up of 15 amino acids. V was clipped by 5 bases and J by 4 bases, with 15 bases between them. Germline CDR1 SGHAT, CDR2 FQDESV (reference sequence). The CDR3 loop is CASSRRVLQNQPQHF. The CDR3 nucleotides are TGTGCCAGCAGCCGACGAGTACTCCAGAATCAGCCCCAGCATTTT.

J is TRBJ2-5 and V is TRBV19, with 9 bases that match TRBD1. Germline V gene data show CDR1 as LNHDA and CDR2 as SQIVND (reference sequence). This CDR3 region has 14 residues. V shed 6 bases and J 5 bases; nucleotides not matched to a gene: 7. CDR3 loop: CASSHRGQGETQYF. The CDR3 DNA follows: TGTGCCAGTAGCCACAGGGGGCAGGGGGAGACCCAGTACTTC.

V usage is TRBV9 and J usage is TRBJ2-1; perhaps TRBD1 as D (5 bases). Germline CDR1 is SGDLS and CDR2 is YYNGEE. The CDR3 is 16 residues long. V lost 0 bases, J lost 0 bases, and 10 bases lay in between. The CDR3: CASSVEGLLSYNEQFF. The CDR3 coding sequence is TGTGCCAGCAGCGTAGAGGGGCTCCTCTCCTACAATGAGCAGTTCTTC.

The chain couples TRBV15 to TRBJ2-2; D may be TRBD1 (5 bases). The V end was cut by 1 base, the J end by 5 bases, with 11 bases between. Germline V gene sequence: CDR1 LNHNV, CDR2 YYDKDF (reference sequence). The CDR3 extends over 15 amino acids. The CDR3 sequence: CATSRVGVETGELFF. The CDR3 DNA follows: TGTGCCACCAGCAGAGTAGGGGTGGAAACCGGGGAGCTGTTTTTT.

The chain combines TRBV19 with TRBJ2-1; 7 nucleotides line up with TRBD1. The CDR3 loop spans 16 amino acids. Trimming removed 6 bases from V and 0 bases from J; junction bases left unmatched: 8. Germline V gene data show CDR1 as LNHDA and CDR2 as SQIVND (reference sequence). In nucleotides, the CDR3 is TGTGCCAGTAGCCTATACGGACAGGCCTCCTACAATGAGCAGTTCTTC. Protein: CASSLYGQASYNEQFF. Full variable domain (outside the CDR3, taken from reference TRBV19 and TRBJ2-1): DGGITQSPKYLFRKEGQNVTLSCEQNLNHDAMYWYRQDPGQGLRLIYYSQIVNDFQKGDIAEGYSVSREKKESFPLTVTSAQKNPTAFYLCASSLYGQASYNEQFFGPGTRLTVL.

The CDR3 DNA is TGTGCCAGCAGTTTCGGGGTTAACTATGGCTACACCTTC. This encodes CASSFGVNYGYTF. The V and J genes are TRBV27 and TRBJ1-2; D gene ambiguous. Germline V lookup: CDR1 MNHEY, CDR2 SMNVEV (reference sequence). The V and J ends lost 3 bases and 1 base respectively, with 6 bases between them. This CDR3 contains 13 residues.

The gene calls are TRBV28 and TRBJ2-1; TRBD2 matches at 12 bases. With 5 bases clipped from V and 9 bases from J, the junction kept 20 bases outside the gene matches. The CDR3 is 19 amino acids. CDR1 is MDHEN, CDR2 SYDVKM, per germline. The CDR3 region is CASSPTGTSGPPGYGEQFF. In nucleotides, the CDR3 is TGTGCCAGCAGTCCTACCGGGACTAGCGGGCCGCCTGGCTACGGTGAGCAGTTCTTC.